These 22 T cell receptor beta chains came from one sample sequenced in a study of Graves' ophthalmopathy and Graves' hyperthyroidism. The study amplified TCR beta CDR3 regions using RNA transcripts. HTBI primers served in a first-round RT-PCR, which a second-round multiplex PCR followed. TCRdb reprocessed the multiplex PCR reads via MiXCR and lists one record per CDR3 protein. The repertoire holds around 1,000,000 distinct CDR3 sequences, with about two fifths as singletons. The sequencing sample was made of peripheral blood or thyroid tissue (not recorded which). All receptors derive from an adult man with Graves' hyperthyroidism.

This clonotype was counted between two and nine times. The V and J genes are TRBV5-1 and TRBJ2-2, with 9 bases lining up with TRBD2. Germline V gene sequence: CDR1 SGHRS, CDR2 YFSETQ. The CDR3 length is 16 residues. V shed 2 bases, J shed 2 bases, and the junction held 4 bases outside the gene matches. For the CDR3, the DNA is TGCGCCAGCAGCTTCACGCTAGCGGGAAACACCGGGGAGCTGTTTTTT. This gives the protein CASSFTLAGNTGELFF.

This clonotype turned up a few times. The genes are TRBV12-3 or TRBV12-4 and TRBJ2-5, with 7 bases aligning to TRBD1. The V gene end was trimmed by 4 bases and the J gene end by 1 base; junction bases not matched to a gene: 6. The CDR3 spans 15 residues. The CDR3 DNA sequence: TGTGCCAGCAGTTGGGACAGAGGGCTCCAAGAGACCCAGTACTTC. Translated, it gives CASSWDRGLQETQYF.

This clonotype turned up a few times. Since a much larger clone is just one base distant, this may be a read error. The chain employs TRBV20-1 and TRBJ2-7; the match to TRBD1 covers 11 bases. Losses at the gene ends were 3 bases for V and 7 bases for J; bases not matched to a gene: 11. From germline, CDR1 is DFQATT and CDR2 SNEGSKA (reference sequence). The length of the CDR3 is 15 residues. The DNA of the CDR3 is TGCAGTGCTAGTTGGGACGGACAGGGGGCGGGGGAGCAGTACTTC. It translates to CSASWDGQGAGEQYF.

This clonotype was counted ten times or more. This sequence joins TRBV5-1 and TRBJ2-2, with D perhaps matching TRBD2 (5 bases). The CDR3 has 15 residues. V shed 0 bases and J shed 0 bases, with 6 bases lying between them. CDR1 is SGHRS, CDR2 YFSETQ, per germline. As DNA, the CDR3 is TGCGCCAGCAGCTTGGGGGGAGCGAACACCGGGGAGCTGTTTTTT. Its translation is CASSLGGANTGELFF.

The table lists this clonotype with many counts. In DNA, the CDR3 is TGTGCCAGCAGCCCTACACCCTCGACCCTCGAGCAGTACTTC. This encodes CASSPTPSTLEQYF. J is TRBJ2-7 and V is TRBV9; unclear D gene. Per the germline V gene, CDR1 is SGDLS and CDR2 is YYNGEE. V was shortened by 4 bases and J by 6 bases, with 17 bases between the two germline ends. This CDR3 spans 14 amino acids.

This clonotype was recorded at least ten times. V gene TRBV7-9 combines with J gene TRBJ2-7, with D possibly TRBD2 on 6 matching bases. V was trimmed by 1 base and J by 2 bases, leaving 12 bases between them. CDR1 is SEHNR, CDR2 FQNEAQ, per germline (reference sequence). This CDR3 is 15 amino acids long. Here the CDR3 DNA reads TGTGCCAGCAGCTTAGGAGTTAGCGGAGCCTACGAGCAGTACTTC. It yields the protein CASSLGVSGAYEQYF.

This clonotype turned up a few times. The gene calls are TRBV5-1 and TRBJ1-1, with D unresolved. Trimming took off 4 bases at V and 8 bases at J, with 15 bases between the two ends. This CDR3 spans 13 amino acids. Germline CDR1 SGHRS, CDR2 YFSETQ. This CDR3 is CASSPLDGVEAFF. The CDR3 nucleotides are TGCGCCAGCAGCCCCCTGGACGGGGTGGAAGCTTTCTTT. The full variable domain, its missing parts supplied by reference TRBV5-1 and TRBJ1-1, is KAGVTQTPRYLIKTRGQQVTLSCSPISGHRSVSWYQQTPGQGLQFLFEYFSETQRNKGNFPGRFSGRQFSNSRSEMNVSTLELGDSALYLCASSPLDGVEAFFGQGTRLTVV.

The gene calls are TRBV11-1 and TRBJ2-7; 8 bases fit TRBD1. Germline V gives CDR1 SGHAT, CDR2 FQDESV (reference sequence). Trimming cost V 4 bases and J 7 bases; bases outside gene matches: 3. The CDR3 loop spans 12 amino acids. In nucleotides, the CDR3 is TGTGCCAGCAGCTCCAGGGGGCAAGAGCAGTACTTC. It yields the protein CASSSRGQEQYF.

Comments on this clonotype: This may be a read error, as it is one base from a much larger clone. The CDR3 nucleotides read TGCAGCGTCACCGGGGACAGGGGAGAGCAGTACTTC. Translated: CSVTGDRGEQYF. The rearrangement links TRBV29-1 to TRBJ2-7; 10 bases line up with TRBD1. J was trimmed by 7 bases and V by 6 bases; bases with no gene match: 6. Germline V gene data show CDR1 as SQVTM and CDR2 as ANQGSEA. This CDR3 spans 12 amino acids.

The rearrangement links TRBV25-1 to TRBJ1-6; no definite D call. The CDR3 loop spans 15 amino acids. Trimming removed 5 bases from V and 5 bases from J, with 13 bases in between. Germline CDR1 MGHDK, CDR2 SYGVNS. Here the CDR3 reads CASSSYIADNSPLHF. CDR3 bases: TGTGCCAGCAGTTCATACATAGCAGATAATTCACCCCTCCACTTT.

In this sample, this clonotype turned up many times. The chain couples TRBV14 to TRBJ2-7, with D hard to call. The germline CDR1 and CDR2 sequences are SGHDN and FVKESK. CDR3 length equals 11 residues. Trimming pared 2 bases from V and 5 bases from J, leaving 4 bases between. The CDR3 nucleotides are TGTGCCAGCAGCCAACTCCACGAGCAGTACTTC. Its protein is CASSQLHEQYF.

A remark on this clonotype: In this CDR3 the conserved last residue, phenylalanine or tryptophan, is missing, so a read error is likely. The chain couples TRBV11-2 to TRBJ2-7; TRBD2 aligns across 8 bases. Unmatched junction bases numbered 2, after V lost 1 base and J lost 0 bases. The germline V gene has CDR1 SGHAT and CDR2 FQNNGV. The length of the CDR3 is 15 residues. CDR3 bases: TGTGCCAGCAGCTTAGCCGGGACTAGCTCCTACGAGCAGTACCTC. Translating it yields CASSLAGTSSYEQYL.

CDR3 region: CSLPPGDSYGYTF. As DNA, the CDR3 is TGCAGCTTGCCCCCAGGGGATTCCTATGGCTACACCTTC. The chain couples TRBV29-1 to TRBJ1-2; D might be TRBD1 (6 bases). The V end was cut by 8 bases, the J end by 4 bases, with 17 bases between. Germline CDR1 and CDR2: SQVTM and ANQGSEA. CDR3 size: 13 residues.

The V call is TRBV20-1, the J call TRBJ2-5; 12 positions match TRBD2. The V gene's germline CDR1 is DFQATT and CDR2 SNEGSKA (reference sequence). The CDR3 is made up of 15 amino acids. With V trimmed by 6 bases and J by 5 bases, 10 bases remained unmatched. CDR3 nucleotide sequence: TGCAGTGCAAATAGACTAGCGGGAGCATGGGAGACCCAGTACTTC. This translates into CSANRLAGAWETQYF.

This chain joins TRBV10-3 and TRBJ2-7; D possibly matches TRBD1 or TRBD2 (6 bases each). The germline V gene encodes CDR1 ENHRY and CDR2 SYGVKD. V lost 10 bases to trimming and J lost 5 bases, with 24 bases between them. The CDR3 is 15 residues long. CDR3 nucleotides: TGTGCCAGCAACCCAGGGGCGGATCGGGAGAACGAGCAGTACTTC. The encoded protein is CASNPGADRENEQYF.

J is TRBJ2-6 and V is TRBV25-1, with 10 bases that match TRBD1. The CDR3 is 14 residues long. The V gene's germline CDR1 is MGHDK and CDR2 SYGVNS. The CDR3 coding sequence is TGTGCGAGGACAGGGGGCTCTGGGGCCAACGTCCTGACTTTC. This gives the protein CARTGGSGANVLTF. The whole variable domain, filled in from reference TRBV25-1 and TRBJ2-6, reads EADIYQTPRYLVIGTGKKITLECSQTMGHDKMYWYQQDPGMELHLIHYSYGVNSTEKGDLSSESTVSRIRTEHFPLTLESARPSHTSQYLCARTGGSGANVLTFGAGSRLTVL.

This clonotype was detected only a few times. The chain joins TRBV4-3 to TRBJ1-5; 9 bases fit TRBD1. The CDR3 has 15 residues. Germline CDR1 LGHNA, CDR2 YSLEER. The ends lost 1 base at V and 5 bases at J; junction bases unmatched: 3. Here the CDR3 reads CASSQGTGEDQPQHF. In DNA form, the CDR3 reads TGCGCCAGCAGCCAAGGGACAGGGGAGGATCAGCCCCAGCATTTT.

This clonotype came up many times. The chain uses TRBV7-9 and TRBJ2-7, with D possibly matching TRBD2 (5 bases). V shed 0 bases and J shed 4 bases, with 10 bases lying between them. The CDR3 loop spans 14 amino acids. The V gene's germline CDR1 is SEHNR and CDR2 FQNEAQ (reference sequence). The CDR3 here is CASSLARGYYEQYF. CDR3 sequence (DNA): TGTGCCAGCAGCTTAGCGAGAGGGTATTACGAGCAGTACTTC.

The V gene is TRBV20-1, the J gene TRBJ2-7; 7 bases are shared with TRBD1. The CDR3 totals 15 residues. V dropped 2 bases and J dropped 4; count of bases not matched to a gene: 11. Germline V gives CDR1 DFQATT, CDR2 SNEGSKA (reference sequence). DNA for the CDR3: TGCAGTGCTAGACGACGCCCGGGACAGAAATACGAGCAGTACTTC. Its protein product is CSARRRPGQKYEQYF.

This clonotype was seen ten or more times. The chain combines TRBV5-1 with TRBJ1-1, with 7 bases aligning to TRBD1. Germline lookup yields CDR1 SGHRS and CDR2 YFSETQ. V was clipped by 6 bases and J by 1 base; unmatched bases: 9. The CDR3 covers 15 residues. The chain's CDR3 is CASTTLQGPNTEAFF. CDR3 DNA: TGCGCCAGCACTACCCTACAGGGGCCGAACACTGAAGCTTTCTTT.

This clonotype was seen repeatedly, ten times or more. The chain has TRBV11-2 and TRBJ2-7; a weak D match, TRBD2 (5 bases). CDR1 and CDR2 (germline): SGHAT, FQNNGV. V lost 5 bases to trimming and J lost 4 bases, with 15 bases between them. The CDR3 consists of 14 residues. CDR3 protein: CASSPHAGDYEQYF. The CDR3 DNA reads TGTGCCAGCAGCCCCCACGCCGGGGATTACGAGCAGTACTTC.

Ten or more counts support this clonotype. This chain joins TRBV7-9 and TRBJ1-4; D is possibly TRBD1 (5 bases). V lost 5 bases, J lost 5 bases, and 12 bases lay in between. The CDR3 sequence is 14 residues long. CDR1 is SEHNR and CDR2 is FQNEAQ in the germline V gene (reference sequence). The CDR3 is CASSPDWGNEKLFF. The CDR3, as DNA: TGTGCCAGCAGCCCAGACTGGGGGAATGAAAAACTGTTTTTT.